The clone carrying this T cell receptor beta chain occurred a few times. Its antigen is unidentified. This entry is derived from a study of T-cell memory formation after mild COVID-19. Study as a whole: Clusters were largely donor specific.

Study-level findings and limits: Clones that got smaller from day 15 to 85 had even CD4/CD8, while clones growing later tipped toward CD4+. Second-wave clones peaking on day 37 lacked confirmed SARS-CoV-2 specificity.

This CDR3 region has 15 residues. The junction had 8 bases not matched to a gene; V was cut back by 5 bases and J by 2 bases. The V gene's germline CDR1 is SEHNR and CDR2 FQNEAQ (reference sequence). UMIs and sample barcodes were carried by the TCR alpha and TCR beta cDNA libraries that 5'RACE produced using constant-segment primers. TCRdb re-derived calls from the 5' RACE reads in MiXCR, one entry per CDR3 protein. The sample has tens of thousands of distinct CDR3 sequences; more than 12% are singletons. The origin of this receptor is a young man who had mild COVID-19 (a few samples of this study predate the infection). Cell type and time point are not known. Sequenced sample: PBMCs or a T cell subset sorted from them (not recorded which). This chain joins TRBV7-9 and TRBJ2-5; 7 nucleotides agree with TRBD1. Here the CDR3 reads CASSAGTAIQETQYF. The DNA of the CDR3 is TGTGCCAGCAGCGCCGGGACAGCTATACAAGAGACCCAGTACTTC.